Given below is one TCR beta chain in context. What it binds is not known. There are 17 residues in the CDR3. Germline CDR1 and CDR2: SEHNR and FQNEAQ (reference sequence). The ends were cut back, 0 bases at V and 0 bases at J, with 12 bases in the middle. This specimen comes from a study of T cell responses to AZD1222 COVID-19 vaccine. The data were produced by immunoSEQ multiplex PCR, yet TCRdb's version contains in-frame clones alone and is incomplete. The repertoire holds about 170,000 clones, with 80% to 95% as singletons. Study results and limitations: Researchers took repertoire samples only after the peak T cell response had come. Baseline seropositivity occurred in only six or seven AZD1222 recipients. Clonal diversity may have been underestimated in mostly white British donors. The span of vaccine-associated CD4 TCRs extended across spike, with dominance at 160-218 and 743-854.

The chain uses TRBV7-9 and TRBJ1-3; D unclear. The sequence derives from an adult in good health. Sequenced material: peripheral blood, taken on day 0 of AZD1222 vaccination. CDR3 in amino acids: CASSLAGGPSSGNTIYF. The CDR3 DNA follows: TGTGCCAGCAGCTTAGCGGGCGGTCCCAGCTCTGGAAACACCATATATTTT. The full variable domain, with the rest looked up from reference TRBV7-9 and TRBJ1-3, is DTGVSQNPRHKITKRGQNVTFRCDPISEHNRLYWYRQTLGQGPEFLTYFQNEAQLEKSRLLSDRFSAERPKGSFSTLEIQRTEQGDSAMYLCASSLAGGPSSGNTIYFGEGSWLTVV.